In this sample, the clone carrying this T cell receptor (beta chain) turned up many times. This specimen comes from a study of T cells in Graves' hyperthyroidism and ophthalmopathy. Study at large: Prior to any treatment, at the point of initial diagnosis, peripheral blood was collected.

From RNA transcripts, TCR beta CDR3 regions were amplified. The HTBI primer set was used in a first-round RT-PCR of the TCR CDR3. TCRdb used MiXCR to reprocess the multiplex PCR reads, holding one entry per CDR3 protein. Of more than 300,000 distinct CDR3 sequences listed, about 13% are singletons. Input material: blood. The clonotype comes from a woman under 30 with Graves' hyperthyroidism.

CDR3 sequence reads: CASSTRQAAGEKLFF. The CDR3 nucleotides read TGTGCCAGCAGCACCCGACAGGCCGCCGGGGAAAAACTGTTTTTT. The chain carries TRBV7-8 and TRBJ1-4, with D possibly being TRBD1 (6 bases). Trimming took 5 bases from V and 8 from J, leaving 18 bases between them. The CDR3 sequence is 15 residues long. The germline V gene encodes CDR1 SGHVS and CDR2 FQNEAQ.